One T cell receptor beta chain is described in this entry. Living in 25 or so US areas, the participants were between 18 and 89 years of age. Recovered status in Cohort 3 required two negative PCRs, clearance, or symptom resolution. Per the original data handling: Researchers report that nucleated cell counts were estimated from reference gene primer amplification. The method was immunoSEQ multiplex PCR; TCRdb's version includes in-frame clones alone and lacks a portion of them. V and J calls and clone size are as listed in that table; D and trimming were resolved from the DNA. The sample lists 210,000 or so clones; about 84% were seen once. The CDR3 contains 14 residues. Germline V gene lookup returns CDR1 MRHNA and CDR2 SNTAGT. V was clipped by 6 bases and J by 7 bases, with 18 bases between them. The source of the sample is a study of blood T cell repertoires in COVID-19.

This clonotype originated in a man in his 60s who had recovered from COVID-19. V and J are TRBV6-4 and TRBJ1-2, with D perhaps TRBD1 (6 bases). Sample: PBMCs or T cells enriched from blood (not recorded which). CDR3 loop: CASRESNRAGGYTF. CDR3 DNA sequence: TGTGCCAGCAGGGAATCGAACAGGGCGGGTGGCTACACCTTC.